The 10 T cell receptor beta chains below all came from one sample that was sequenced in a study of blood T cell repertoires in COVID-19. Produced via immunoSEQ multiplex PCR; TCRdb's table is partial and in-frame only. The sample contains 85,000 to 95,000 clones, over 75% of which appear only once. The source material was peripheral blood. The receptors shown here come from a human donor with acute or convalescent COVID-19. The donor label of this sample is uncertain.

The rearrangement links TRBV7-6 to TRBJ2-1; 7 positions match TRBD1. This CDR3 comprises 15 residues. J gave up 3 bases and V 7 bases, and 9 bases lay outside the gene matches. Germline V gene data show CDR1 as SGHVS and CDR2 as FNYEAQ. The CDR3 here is CASTNGAGGYNEQFF. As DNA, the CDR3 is TGTGCCAGCACCAATGGGGCAGGGGGCTACAATGAGCAGTTCTTC. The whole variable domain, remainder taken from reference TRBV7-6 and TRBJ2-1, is GAGVSQSPRYKVTKRGQDVALRCDPISGHVSLYWYRQALGQGPEFLTYFNYEAQQDKSGLPNDRFSAERPEGSISTLTIQRTEQRDSAMYRCASTNGAGGYNEQFFGPGTRLTVL.

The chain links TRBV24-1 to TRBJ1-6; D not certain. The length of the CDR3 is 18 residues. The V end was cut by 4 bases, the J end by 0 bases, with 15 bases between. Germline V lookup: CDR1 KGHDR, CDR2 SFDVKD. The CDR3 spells CATSDPGLKSSYNSPLHF. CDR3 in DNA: TGTGCCACCAGTGACCCCGGACTCAAGAGCTCCTATAATTCACCCCTCCACTTT.

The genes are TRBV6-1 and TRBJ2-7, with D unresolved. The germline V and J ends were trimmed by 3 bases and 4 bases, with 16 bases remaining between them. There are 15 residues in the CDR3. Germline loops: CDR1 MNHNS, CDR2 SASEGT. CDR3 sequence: CASSESGAVPYEQYF. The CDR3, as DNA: TGTGCCAGCAGTGAGTCGGGTGCGGTTCCATACGAGCAGTACTTC.

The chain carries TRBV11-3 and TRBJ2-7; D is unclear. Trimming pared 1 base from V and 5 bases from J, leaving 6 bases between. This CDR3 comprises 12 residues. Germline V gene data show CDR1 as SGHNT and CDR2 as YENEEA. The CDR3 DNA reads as TGTGCCAGCAGCTTAGTAGCCCACGAGCAGTACTTC. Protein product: CASSLVAHEQYF.

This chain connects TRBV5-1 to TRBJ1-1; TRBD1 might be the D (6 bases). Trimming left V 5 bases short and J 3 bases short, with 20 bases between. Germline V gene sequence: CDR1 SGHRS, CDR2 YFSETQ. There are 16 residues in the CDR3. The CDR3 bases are TGCGCCAGCAGACCCGGACAGAATTCGTTGGACACTGAAGCTTTCTTT. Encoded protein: CASRPGQNSLDTEAFF. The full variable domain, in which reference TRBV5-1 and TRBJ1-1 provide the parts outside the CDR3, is KAGVTQTPRYLIKTRGQQVTLSCSPISGHRSVSWYQQTPGQGLQFLFEYFSETQRNKGNFPGRFSGRQFSNSRSEMNVSTLELGDSALYLCASRPGQNSLDTEAFFGQGTRLTVV.

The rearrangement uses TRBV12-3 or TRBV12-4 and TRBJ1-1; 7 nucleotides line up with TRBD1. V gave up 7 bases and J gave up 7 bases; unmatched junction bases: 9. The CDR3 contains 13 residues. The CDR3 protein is CASTNSPGGEAFF. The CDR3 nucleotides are TGTGCCAGCACCAACTCACCAGGGGGTGAAGCTTTCTTT.

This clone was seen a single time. CDR3: CASSPRTGIRGYTF. The DNA for the CDR3 is TGTGCCAGCAGCCCAAGGACAGGGATTAGGGGCTACACCTTC. The rearrangement links TRBV7-9 to TRBJ1-2; TRBD1 matches at 8 bases. Germline CDR1 is SEHNR and CDR2 is FQNEAQ (reference sequence). The V segment lost 5 bases and the J segment 8 bases; nucleotides outside the gene matches: 10. The CDR3 length is 14 residues. Based on the CDR3 plus reference TRBV7-9 and TRBJ1-2, the full variable domain is DTGVSQNPRHKITKRGQNVTFRCDPISEHNRLYWYRQTLGQGPEFLTYFQNEAQLEKSRLLSDRFSAERPKGSFSTLEIQRTEQGDSAMYLCASSPRTGIRGYTFGSGTRLTVV.

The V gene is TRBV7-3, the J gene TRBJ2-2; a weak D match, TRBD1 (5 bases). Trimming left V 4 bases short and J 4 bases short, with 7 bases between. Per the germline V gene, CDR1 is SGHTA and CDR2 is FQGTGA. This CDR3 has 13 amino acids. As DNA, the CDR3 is TGTGCCAGCAGCTATAGGGGCACCGGGGAGCTGTTTTTT. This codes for CASSYRGTGELFF.

In nucleotides, the CDR3 is TGTGCCAGCAGTCCCTTCTTCACAGATACGCAGTATTTT. This sequence encodes CASSPFFTDTQYF. The V call is TRBV7-8, the J call TRBJ2-3, with no clear D. The CDR3 totals 13 residues. V was pared by 6 bases and J by 2 bases, with 9 bases between. CDR1 and CDR2 (germline): SGHVS, FQNEAQ.

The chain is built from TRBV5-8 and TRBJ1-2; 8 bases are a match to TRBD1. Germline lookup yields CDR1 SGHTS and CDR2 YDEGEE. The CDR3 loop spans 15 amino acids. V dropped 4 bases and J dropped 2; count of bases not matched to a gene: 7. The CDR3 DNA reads TGTGCCAGCAGCCCCGGACAGGGCCCCAACTATGGCTACACCTTC. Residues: CASSPGQGPNYGYTF.